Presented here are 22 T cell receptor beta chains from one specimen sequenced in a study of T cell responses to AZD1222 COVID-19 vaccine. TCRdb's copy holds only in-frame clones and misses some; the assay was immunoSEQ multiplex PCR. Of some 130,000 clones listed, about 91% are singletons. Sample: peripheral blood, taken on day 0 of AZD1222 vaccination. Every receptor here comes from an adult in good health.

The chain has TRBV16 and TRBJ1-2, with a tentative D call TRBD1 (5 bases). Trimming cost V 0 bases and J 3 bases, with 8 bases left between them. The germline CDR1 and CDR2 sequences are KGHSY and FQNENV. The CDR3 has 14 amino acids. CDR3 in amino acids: CASSQSTRDYGYTF. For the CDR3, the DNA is TGTGCCAGCAGCCAATCGACCAGGGACTATGGCTACACCTTC. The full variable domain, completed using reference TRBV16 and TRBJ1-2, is GEEVAQTPKHLVRGEGQKAKLYCAPIKGHSYVFWYQQVLKNEFKFLISFQNENVFDETGMPKERFSAKCLPNSPCSLEIQATKLEDSAVYFCASSQSTRDYGYTFGSGTRLTVV.

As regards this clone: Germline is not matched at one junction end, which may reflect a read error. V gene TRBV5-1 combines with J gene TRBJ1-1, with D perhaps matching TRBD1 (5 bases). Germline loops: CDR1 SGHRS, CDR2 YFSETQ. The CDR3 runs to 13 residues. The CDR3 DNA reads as TGCGCCAGCAAACCTCCAGAAGGGGAAATCTCTCTCTTT. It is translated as CASKPPEGEISLF.

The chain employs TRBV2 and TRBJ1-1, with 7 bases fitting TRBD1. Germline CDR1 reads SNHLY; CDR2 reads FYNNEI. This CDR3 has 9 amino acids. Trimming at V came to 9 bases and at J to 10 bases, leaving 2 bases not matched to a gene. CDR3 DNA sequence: TGTGCCAGTGGACAGGCAGCTTTCTTT. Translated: CASGQAAFF. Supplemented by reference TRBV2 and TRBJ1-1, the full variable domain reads EPEVTQTPSHQVTQMGQEVILRCVPISNHLYFYWYRQILGQKVEFLVSFYNNEISEKSEIFDDQFSVERPDGSNFTLKIRSTKLEDSAMYFCASGQAAFFGQGTRLTVV.

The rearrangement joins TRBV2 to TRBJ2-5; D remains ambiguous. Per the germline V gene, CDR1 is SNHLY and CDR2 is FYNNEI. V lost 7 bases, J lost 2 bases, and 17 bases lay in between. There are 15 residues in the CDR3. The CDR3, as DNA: TGTGCCAGCACCGAGGTGCGCACGGCTCAAGAGACCCAGTACTTC. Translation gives CASTEVRTAQETQYF.

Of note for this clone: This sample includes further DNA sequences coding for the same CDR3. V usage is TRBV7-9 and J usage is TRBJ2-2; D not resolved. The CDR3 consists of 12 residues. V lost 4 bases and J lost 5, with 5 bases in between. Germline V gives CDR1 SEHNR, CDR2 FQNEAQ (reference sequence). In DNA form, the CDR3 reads TGTGCCAGCAGCTCGGGTACCGGGGAGCTGTTTTTT. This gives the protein CASSSGTGELFF.

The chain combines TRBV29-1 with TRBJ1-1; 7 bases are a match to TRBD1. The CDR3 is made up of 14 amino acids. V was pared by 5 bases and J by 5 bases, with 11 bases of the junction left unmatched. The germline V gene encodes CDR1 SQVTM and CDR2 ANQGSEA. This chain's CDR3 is CSVLGTGAGTEAFF. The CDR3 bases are TGCAGCGTTCTTGGAACAGGGGCGGGGACTGAAGCTTTCTTT.

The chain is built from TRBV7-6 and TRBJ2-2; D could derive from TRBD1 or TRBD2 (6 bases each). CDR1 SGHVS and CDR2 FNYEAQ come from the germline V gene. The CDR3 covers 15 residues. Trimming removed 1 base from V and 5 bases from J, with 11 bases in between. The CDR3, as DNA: TGTGCCAGCAGCTTAGGGGGGGCAGGAACCGGGGAGCTGTTTTTT. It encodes CASSLGGAGTGELFF. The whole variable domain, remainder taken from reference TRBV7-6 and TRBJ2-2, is GAGVSQSPRYKVTKRGQDVALRCDPISGHVSLYWYRQALGQGPEFLTYFNYEAQQDKSGLPNDRFSAERPEGSISTLTIQRTEQRDSAMYRCASSLGGAGTGELFFGEGSRLTVL.

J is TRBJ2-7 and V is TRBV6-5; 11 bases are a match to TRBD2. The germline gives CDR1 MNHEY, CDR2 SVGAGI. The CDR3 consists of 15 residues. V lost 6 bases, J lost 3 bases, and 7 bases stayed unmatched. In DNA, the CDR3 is TGTGCCAGCAGCCTGACTAGCGGGGACCTCTACGAGCAGTACTTC. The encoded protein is CASSLTSGDLYEQYF.

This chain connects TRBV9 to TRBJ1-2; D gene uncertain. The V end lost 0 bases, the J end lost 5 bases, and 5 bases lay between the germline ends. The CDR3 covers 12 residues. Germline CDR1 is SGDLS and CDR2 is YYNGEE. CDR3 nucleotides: TGTGCCAGCAGCGTAGGCCAGTATGGCTACACCTTC. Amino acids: CASSVGQYGYTF. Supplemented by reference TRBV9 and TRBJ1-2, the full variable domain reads DSGVTQTPKHLITATGQRVTLRCSPRSGDLSVYWYQQSLDQGLQFLIQYYNGEERAKGNILERFSAQQFPDLHSELNLSSLELGDSALYFCASSVGQYGYTFGSGTRLTVV.

CDR3 residues: CASSLALGSGKLGTAETQYF. The CDR3 DNA follows: TGTGCCAGCAGCTTAGCGTTGGGTAGCGGGAAGCTGGGGACGGCAGAGACCCAGTACTTC. The chain combines TRBV7-6 with TRBJ2-5, with 8 bases identical to TRBD2. Germline trimming cut 0 bases from V and 4 bases from J; bases unmatched to any gene: 19. From germline, CDR1 is SGHVS and CDR2 FNYEAQ. The CDR3 is 20 amino acids.

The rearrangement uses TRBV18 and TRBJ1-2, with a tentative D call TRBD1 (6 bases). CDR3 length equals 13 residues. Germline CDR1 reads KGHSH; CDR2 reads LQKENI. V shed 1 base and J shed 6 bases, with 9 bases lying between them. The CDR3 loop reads CASSPRQEDGYTF. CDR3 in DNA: TGTGCCAGCTCACCACGACAGGAAGATGGCTACACCTTC.

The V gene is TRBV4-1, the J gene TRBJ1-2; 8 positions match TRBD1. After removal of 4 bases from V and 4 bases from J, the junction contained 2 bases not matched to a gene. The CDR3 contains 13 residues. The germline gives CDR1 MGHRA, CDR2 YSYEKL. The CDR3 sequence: CASSLGTGYGYTF. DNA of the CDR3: TGCGCCAGCAGCCTAGGGACAGGCTATGGCTACACCTTC.

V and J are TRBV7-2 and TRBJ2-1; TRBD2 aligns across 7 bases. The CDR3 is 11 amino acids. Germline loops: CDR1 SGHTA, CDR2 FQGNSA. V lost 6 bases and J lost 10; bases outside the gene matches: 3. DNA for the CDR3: TGTGCCAGCAGGAGCGGGGCGGAGCAGTTCTTC. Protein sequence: CASRSGAEQFF.

CDR3: CASSYLIDEQYF. CDR3 sequence (DNA): TGTGCCAGCAGTTACCTCATCGACGAGCAGTACTTC. V gene TRBV6-2 or TRBV6-3 combines with J gene TRBJ2-7; D uncertain. The CDR3 consists of 12 residues. V lost 2 bases, J lost 5 bases, and 7 bases lay in between. The germline V gene has CDR1 MNHEY and CDR2 SVGEGT.

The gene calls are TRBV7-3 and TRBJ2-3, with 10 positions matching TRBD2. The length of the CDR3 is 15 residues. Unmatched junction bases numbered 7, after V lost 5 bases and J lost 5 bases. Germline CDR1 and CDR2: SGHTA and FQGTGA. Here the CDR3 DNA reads TGTGCCAGCAGCCCCCTAGCGGGAGAAGTAGATACGCAGTATTTT. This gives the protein CASSPLAGEVDTQYF.

CDR3 nucleotides: TGCAGCGTTGATGGGGCTTTGGGGGGAGGCACTGAAGCTTTCTTT. It specifies CSVDGALGGGTEAFF. The chain links TRBV29-1 to TRBJ1-1; D is possibly TRBD1 (5 bases). The V end lost 3 bases, the J end lost 4 bases, and 18 bases lay between the germline ends. CDR3 size: 15 residues. CDR1 and CDR2 (germline): SQVTM, ANQGSEA.

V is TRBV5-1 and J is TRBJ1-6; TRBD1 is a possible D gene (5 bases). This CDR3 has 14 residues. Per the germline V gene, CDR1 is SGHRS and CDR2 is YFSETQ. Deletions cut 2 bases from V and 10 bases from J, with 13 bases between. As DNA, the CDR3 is TGCGCCAGCAGCTTTGGGGACCCAAGATCACCCCTCCACTTT. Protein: CASSFGDPRSPLHF.

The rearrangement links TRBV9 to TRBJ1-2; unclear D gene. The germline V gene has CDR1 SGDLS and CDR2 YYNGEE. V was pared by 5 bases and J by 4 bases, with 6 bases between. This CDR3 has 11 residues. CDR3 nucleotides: TGTGCCAGCAGAGCATCCTATGGCTACACCTTC. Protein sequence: CASRASYGYTF.

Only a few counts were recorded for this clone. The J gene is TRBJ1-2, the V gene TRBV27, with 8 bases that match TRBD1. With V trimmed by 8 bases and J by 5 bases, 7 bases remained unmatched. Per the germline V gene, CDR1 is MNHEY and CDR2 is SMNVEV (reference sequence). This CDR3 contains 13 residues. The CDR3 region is CASQLYRGYGYTF. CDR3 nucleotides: TGTGCCAGCCAACTCTACAGGGGGTATGGCTACACCTTC.

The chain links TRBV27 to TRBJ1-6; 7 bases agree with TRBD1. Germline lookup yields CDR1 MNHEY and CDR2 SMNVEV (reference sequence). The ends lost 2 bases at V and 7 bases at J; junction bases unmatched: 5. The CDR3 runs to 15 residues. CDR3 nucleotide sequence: TGTGCCAGCAGTTTACAGACAGGGCAAAATTCACCCCTCCACTTT. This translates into CASSLQTGQNSPLHF.

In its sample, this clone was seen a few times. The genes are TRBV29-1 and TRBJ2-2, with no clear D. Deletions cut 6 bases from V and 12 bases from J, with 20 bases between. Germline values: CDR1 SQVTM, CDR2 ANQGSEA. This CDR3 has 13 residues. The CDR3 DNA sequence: TGCAGCGTCTCCGGGCCCACGGCCCTTCAGCTGTTTTTT. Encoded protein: CSVSGPTALQLFF.

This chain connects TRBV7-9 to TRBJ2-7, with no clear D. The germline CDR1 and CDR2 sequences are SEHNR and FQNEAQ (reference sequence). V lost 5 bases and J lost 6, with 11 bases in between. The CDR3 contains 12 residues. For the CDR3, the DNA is TGTGCCAGCAGCCCGGGTCGGACCGAGCAGTACTTC. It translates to CASSPGRTEQYF.